This T cell receptor beta chain was sequenced during a study of cytomegalovirus exposure and HLA in healthy donors. Sequencing was performed with immunoSEQ multiplex PCR; in TCRdb, only in-frame clones are kept and a portion is missing. The sample carries 100,000 to 150,000 clones, around nine tenths recorded once. Details on this clone: Antigen specificity is unknown.

The donors were members of the 120-subject validation cohort (separate from the roughly 700-subject first cohort). Study-wide results and limits: Using the classifier, cytomegalovirus status was reportedly diagnosed with high specificity and sensitivity. Among TCR sequences, most were rare, though some public TCRs appeared in many donors.

The CDR3 extends over 16 amino acids. In germline, CDR1 is SGHVS, CDR2 FNYEAQ. Trimming took off 5 bases at V and 3 bases at J, with 18 bases between the two ends. The source of this sequence is a man aged 25-45 years in good health and CMV-seronegative. The chain uses TRBV7-6 and TRBJ2-3, with D maybe TRBD1 (6 bases). The sample taken for sequencing was PBMCs. The CDR3 nucleotides read TGTGCCAGCAGCCCGGACAGCGCCGAGGGGACAGATACGCAGTATTTT. This gives the protein CASSPDSAEGTDTQYF.